This is a list of T cell receptor beta chains from one sample in a study of T cell responses to AZD1222 COVID-19 vaccine. Sequencing was performed with immunoSEQ multiplex PCR; in TCRdb, only in-frame clones are kept and a portion is missing. The data hold approximately 70,000 clones, with approximately 90% observed a single time. Here the sequenced sample was peripheral blood, taken 28 days after the second dose of the MenACWY control vaccine. The source of these receptors is an adult who received the MenACWY meningococcal vaccine as a control. Both conserved end residues are part of each CDR3. Fields, in order: D gene, clone size, V gene, J gene, CDR3 protein, CDR3 DNA. The D gene is left open where the match is weak. Clone size is shown for a subset of rows, as once, few, many or a class of expanded clone.

D: .; size: .; V: TRBV11-2; J: TRBJ2-7; CDR3: CASSYRLVRGKVHEQYF; DNA: TGTGCCAGCAGCTACCGACTAGTTCGGGGGAAGGTCCACGAGCAGTACTTC
D: TRBD1; size: .; V: TRBV4-2; J: TRBJ1-4; CDR3: CASSQITAGGEKLFF; DNA: TGTGCCAGCAGCCAGATAACCGCAGGGGGTGAAAAACTGTTTTTT
D: .; size: .; V: TRBV11-2; J: TRBJ2-2; CDR3: CASSLVEQWGELFF; DNA: TGTGCCAGCAGCTTAGTCGAACAATGGGGGGAGCTGTTTTTT
D: .; size: .; V: TRBV7-2; J: TRBJ2-1; CDR3: CASSLASGHEQFF; DNA: TGTGCCAGCAGCTTAGCCAGCGGCCATGAGCAGTTCTTC
D: TRBD1; size: few; V: TRBV28; J: TRBJ2-7; CDR3: CASSFHDRDYEQYF; DNA: TGTGCCAGCAGTTTCCATGACAGGGACTACGAGCAGTACTTC
D: .; size: .; V: TRBV19; J: TRBJ1-3; CDR3: CASSRSAATSGNTIYF; DNA: TGTGCCAGTAGTAGATCCGCGGCAACCTCTGGAAACACCATATATTTT
D: .; size: .; V: TRBV19; J: TRBJ2-3; CDR3: CASSNLGRARKGADTQYF; DNA: TGTGCCAGTAGTAACCTTGGCAGGGCCAGAAAGGGGGCAGATACGCAGTATTTT
D: TRBD1; size: .; V: TRBV4-1; J: TRBJ2-7; CDR3: CASSQGSGGRNEQYF; DNA: TGCGCCAGCAGCCAAGGCTCAGGGGGCCGGAACGAGCAGTACTTC
D: .; size: .; V: TRBV28; J: TRBJ2-7; CDR3: CASRVGSGSSYEQYF; DNA: TGTGCCAGCAGGGTAGGGTCAGGCTCATCCTACGAGCAGTACTTC
D: .; size: few; V: TRBV6-5; J: TRBJ2-3; CDR3: CASSYSSWTATDTQYF; DNA: TGTGCCAGCAGTTACTCGAGCTGGACGGCCACAGATACGCAGTATTTT
D: .; size: .; V: TRBV9; J: TRBJ1-5; CDR3: CASSVGSGNQPQHF; DNA: TGTGCCAGCAGCGTAGGTTCAGGGAATCAGCCCCAGCATTTT
D: TRBD2; size: .; V: TRBV19; J: TRBJ2-5; CDR3: CASSTWTSGGQETQYF; DNA: TGTGCCAGTAGTACTTGGACTAGCGGGGGACAAGAGACCCAGTACTTC
D: TRBD2; size: .; V: TRBV3-1/TRBV3-2; J: TRBJ2-7; CDR3: CASSRGLAGALYEQYF; DNA: TGTGCCAGCAGCCGGGGACTAGCGGGAGCCTTGTACGAGCAGTACTTC
D: .; size: .; V: TRBV30; J: TRBJ2-7; CDR3: CAWSVGGYEQYF; DNA: TGTGCCTGGAGCGTAGGGGGATACGAGCAGTACTTC
D: TRBD1; size: .; V: TRBV29-1; J: TRBJ2-7; CDR3: CSVEGGTGAYEQYF; DNA: TGCAGCGTTGAGGGTGGAACAGGGGCCTACGAGCAGTACTTC
D: TRBD1; size: .; V: TRBV19; J: TRBJ2-5; CDR3: CASSSTGQETQYF; DNA: TGTGCCAGTAGTTCGACAGGGCAAGAGACCCAGTACTTC
D: .; size: .; V: TRBV28; J: TRBJ1-1; CDR3: CASSPWTDNTEAFF; DNA: TGTGCCAGCAGTCCTTGGACAGATAACACTGAAGCTTTCTTT
D: TRBD1; size: .; V: TRBV6-5; J: TRBJ2-7; CDR3: CATQDRGSYEQYF; DNA: TGTGCCACCCAGGACAGGGGATCCTACGAGCAGTACTTC
D: .; size: .; V: TRBV20-1; J: TRBJ1-2; CDR3: CSATLMGSYTF; DNA: TGCAGCGCTACCCTGATGGGGAGCTACACCTTC
D: .; size: once; V: TRBV18; J: TRBJ2-2; CDR3: CASSPPGRYNTGELFF; DNA: TGTGCCAGCTCACCACCGGGCAGATACAACACCGGGGAGCTGTTTTTT
D: TRBD1; size: .; V: TRBV18; J: TRBJ1-4; CDR3: CASSPGTGANEKLFF; DNA: TGTGCCAGCTCACCGGGTACAGGGGCTAATGAAAAACTGTTTTTT
D: .; size: .; V: TRBV9; J: TRBJ2-7; CDR3: CASSATSSSYEQYF; DNA: TGTGCCAGCAGCGCGACGTCTAGCTCCTACGAGCAGTACTTC
D: .; size: .; V: TRBV28; J: TRBJ2-7; CDR3: CASRRSGTPSYEQYF; DNA: TGTGCCAGCAGACGATCCGGGACTCCTTCCTACGAGCAGTACTTC
D: .; size: .; V: TRBV28; J: TRBJ2-3; CDR3: CASSLPGSADTQYF; DNA: TGTGCCAGCAGTTTACCCGGGAGTGCAGATACGCAGTATTTT
D: .; size: .; V: TRBV7-2; J: TRBJ1-2; CDR3: CASSLVSGYGYTF; DNA: TGTGCCAGCAGCTTAGTATCGGGGTATGGCTACACCTTC
D: TRBD2; size: .; V: TRBV15; J: TRBJ2-5; CDR3: CATSRPTTPGLGAQYF; DNA: TGTGCCACCAGCAGACCAACCACTCCGGGACTAGGGGCCCAGTACTTC
D: .; size: .; V: TRBV9; J: TRBJ1-2; CDR3: CASSVGTDYGYTF; DNA: TGTGCCAGCAGCGTAGGGACGGATTATGGCTACACCTTC
D: TRBD1; size: .; V: TRBV3-1/TRBV3-2; J: TRBJ1-2; CDR3: CASSQGGTGTLYGYTF; DNA: TGTGCCAGCAGCCAAGGAGGGACAGGGACGCTATATGGCTACACCTTC
D: .; size: .; V: TRBV7-9; J: TRBJ2-5; CDR3: CASSPGDWQETQYF; DNA: TGTGCCAGCAGCCCAGGGGACTGGCAAGAGACCCAGTACTTC
D: TRBD2; size: .; V: TRBV28; J: TRBJ2-7; CDR3: CASTTTSRRYEQYF; DNA: TGTGCCAGCACTACGACTAGCCGACGCTACGAGCAGTACTTC
D: .; size: .; V: TRBV6-1; J: TRBJ1-4; CDR3: CASSEVVSSNEKLFF; DNA: TGTGCCAGCAGTGAAGTGGTCAGCAGTAATGAAAAACTGTTTTTT
D: TRBD2; size: .; V: TRBV6-2/TRBV6-3; J: TRBJ2-1; CDR3: CASSFPILAGESNEQFF; DNA: TGTGCCAGCAGTTTCCCGATACTAGCGGGAGAGTCGAATGAGCAGTTCTTC
D: .; size: .; V: TRBV12-3/TRBV12-4; J: TRBJ2-2; CDR3: CASSLGTGELFF; DNA: TGTGCCAGCAGTCTTGGCACCGGGGAGCTGTTTTTT
D: TRBD1; size: .; V: TRBV28; J: TRBJ1-6; CDR3: CASSTGQYNSPLHF; DNA: TGTGCCAGCAGCACGGGACAGTATAATTCACCCCTCCACTTT
D: .; size: .; V: TRBV6-5; J: TRBJ2-3; CDR3: CASSSLGVTDTQYF; DNA: TGTGCCAGCAGTAGCCTCGGGGTCACAGATACGCAGTATTTT
D: .; size: .; V: TRBV7-8; J: TRBJ2-3; CDR3: CASSLAGGPSTDTQYF; DNA: TGTGCCAGCAGCTTAGCCGGTGGACCTAGCACAGATACGCAGTATTTT
D: .; size: .; V: TRBV19; J: TRBJ1-2; CDR3: CASSMRGDGYTF; DNA: TGTGCCAGTAGTATGAGGGGGGATGGCTACACCTTC
D: TRBD1; size: .; V: TRBV6-5; J: TRBJ1-3; CDR3: CARRDRGQGTIYF; DNA: TGTGCCAGGAGGGACAGGGGTCAGGGCACCATATATTTT
D: .; size: .; V: TRBV14; J: TRBJ1-2; CDR3: CASSQHRPGEETNYGYTF; DNA: TGTGCCAGCAGCCAACATCGACCCGGGGAGGAGACTAACTATGGCTACACCTTC
D: TRBD2; size: once; V: TRBV19; J: TRBJ2-5; CDR3: CASRSSGNQETQYF; DNA: TGTGCCAGTAGATCTAGCGGAAACCAAGAGACCCAGTACTTC
D: .; size: .; V: TRBV27; J: TRBJ1-4; CDR3: CASTSRWGNEKLFF; DNA: TGTGCCAGCACCTCGAGATGGGGGAATGAAAAACTGTTTTTT